This paragraph covers one T cell receptor beta chain sequence. What antigen it recognizes has not been identified. Per-base quality was not reported, and no clone a single base away is much larger than it. Healthy HIV-negative adults with no recently reported acute infections or vaccinations were included as donors. Only Caucasian adults living in Nashville, Tennessee, USA were represented among the donors. CD4+ T cells were enriched by magnetic negative selection; naive cells were then positively selected on CD45RA, and the negative fraction formed the memory subset. Blood was collected by leukapheresis, and PBMCs were isolated by Ficoll-Histopaque density gradient centrifugation and then cryopreserved in liquid nitrogen vapor phase. Purity and quantity of every magnetically sorted T cell population were checked by analytical flow cytometry. Each sorted fraction had its genomic DNA isolated and then quantified by UV absorbance on a Nanodrop 2000c.

This record belongs to a study of shared clonotypes between healthy human individuals (dated by TCRdb to about 2020). Notes on the research overall: The cohort comprised two women and three men aged 18 to 49 years. Per donor, three plates each were used for CD4 naive and CD4 memory, two for CD8 naive, and one for CD8 memory. To estimate repertoire size and how much clonotype sharing occurs between individuals, the study deeply sequenced the blood TCR repertoires of five healthy adults. Libraries were prepared and TCR repertoires were sequenced by different laboratories using diverse techniques, in order to increase sequencing depth and limit assay-specific biases. Between about 0.9 and 9 billion PBMCs per donor were obtained by leukapheresis. Broad study findings and their caveats: Only blood was sampled, and tissue TCR repertoires likely differ from those in blood. Approximately 5% of naive CD4, 3.5% of naive CD8, roughly 2.4% of memory CD4, and less than 0.45% of memory CD8 clonotypes were shared across four donors. Even with the large sequencing depth, rarefaction of the sorted-subset datasets indicated that sequencing was incomplete. Because the study included only a small number of donors, the genetic and exposure-history diversity represented was limited. Clonotypes shared by all four sorted-subset donors showed higher generation probabilities than non-shared clonotypes. Naive subsets generally had larger estimated clonotype richness than memory subsets did. Based on pairwise subsampling, the degree of clonotype sharing among donors was expected to be affected by sequencing depth.

Using the deep immunoSEQ assay, TCR CDR3 regions were amplified from genomic DNA by multiplex PCR. Genomic DNA extracted from each cell subset was distributed evenly over all wells of several immunoSEQ 96-well plates, and each plate served as one replicate. Each replicate PCR for sorted subsets received roughly 0.2 ug genomic DNA, equal to some 32,000 T cell genomes. Purified libraries were measured with a Qubit 3.0 fluorometer, size-checked on a Bioanalyzer 2100, and measured again with the KAPA Library Quantification kit. Each immunoSEQ 96-well plate was sequenced on its own single-read 150-cycle Illumina NextSeq 550 flow cell. The authors processed their data as follows. Because only junctional sequences without quality scores were contained in the immunoSEQ output, filtering matching that applied to full-length reads could not be performed. To assign V/J genes and CDR3, sequences were annotated using PyIR, a Python wrapper for IgBLAST v1.9, with IMGT germline references. Reads with weak V/J assignments (E-value above 1e-6), missing CDR3, stop codons, out-of-frame junctions, or ambiguous translated residues were removed. V3J clonotypes were defined as sequences sharing the same inferred V gene, J gene, and CDR3 amino acid sequence. Percentage overlap between repertoires was computed as shared unique clonotypes divided by the size of the smaller repertoire. Richness of each repertoire was evaluated using RTK rarefaction, the Chao1 estimator, and Recon v2.1 estimates of unobserved clonotypes. For all TCRbeta clonotypes obtained by the gDNA method from a handful of donors, generation probabilities were computed with OLGA. TCRdb limited this immuneACCESS table to in-frame rearrangements with V and J called. A share of clones is missing; checked studies link under half to unresolved V genes, and the rest is unexplained. V and J calls and clone size are given by that table; D and trimming were obtained from the DNA. This sample has approximately 1.4 million clones in its table, and roughly 98% of those were observed once. About 0.42% of the sample is taken by the ten largest.

From its cysteine to its phenylalanine, the CDR3 spans 14 amino acids. Only the CDR3 DNA is retained, 42 bases long and in frame from the first base. V is pruned by 5 bases and J by 5 bases, leaving 8 bases of the junction without a gene match. Sequences MDHEN (CDR1) and SYDVKM (CDR2) are obtained from the germline V gene. The receptor comes from a man in his thirties or forties in good health. The chain is assembled from TRBV28 and TRBJ2-7; TRBD1 matches 8 bases in the middle. The specimen was naive CD4+ T cells sorted from blood. The cell subset or site label corresponds to: CD45RA+ positively selected. In nucleotides, the sequence is TGTGCCAGCAGTCAACGGACAGGGATCCACGAGCAGTACTTC. This sequence encodes CASSQRTGIHEQYF.